These 13 T cell receptor beta chains originate from one sample sequenced in a study of PD-1 blockade in classical Hodgkin lymphoma. TCRdb keeps only in-frame clones here, not all; method: immunoSEQ multiplex PCR. The sample lists 20,000 to 30,000 clones; approximately 80% were seen once. Every patient relapsed after autologous stem cell transplantation, and brentuximab vedotin exposure varied. This specimen consisted of peripheral blood mononuclear cells (PBMCs), obtained at baseline. Receptors were obtained from a human donor with classical Hodgkin lymphoma.

The genes are TRBV18 and TRBJ2-5, with D hard to call. The CDR3 has 11 residues. From germline, CDR1 is KGHSH and CDR2 LQKENI. Trimming stripped 3 bases from V and 5 bases from J, with 4 bases between. The CDR3 here is CASSPGETQYF. CDR3 sequence (DNA): TGTGCCAGCTCACCTGGGGAGACCCAGTACTTC. The variable domain in full, with the rest retrieved from reference TRBV18 and TRBJ2-5, is NAGVMQNPRHLVRRRGQEARLRCSPMKGHSHVYWYRQLPEEGLKFMVYLQKENIIDESGMPKERFSAEFPKEGPSILRIQQVVRGDSAAYFCASSPGETQYFGPGTRLLVL.

The gene calls are TRBV18 and TRBJ1-2; 9 bases line up with TRBD1. The CDR3 is 16 amino acids. Per the germline V gene, CDR1 is KGHSH and CDR2 is LQKENI. The V and J ends lost 2 bases and 4 bases, in that order; junction bases with no gene match: 8. This CDR3 reads CASSPSQGALAYGYTF. In DNA form, the CDR3 reads TGTGCCAGCTCACCATCACAGGGGGCGCTGGCCTATGGCTACACCTTC.

Notes on this clone: One end of the junction does not line up with germline, which may come from a read error. The chain links TRBV11-2 to TRBJ1-4, with a tentative D call TRBD1 (6 bases). The CDR3 contains 13 residues. Germline V lookup: CDR1 SGHAT, CDR2 FQNNGV. This CDR3 reads CASRLGQYEKLFF. The DNA for the CDR3 is TGTGCCAGCAGGTTAGGACAGTATGAAAAACTGTTTTTT.

The chain joins TRBV27 to TRBJ1-1; 8 bases agree with TRBD1. CDR1 is MNHEY and CDR2 is SMNVEV in the germline V gene (reference sequence). V was clipped by 6 bases and J by 7 bases; unmatched bases: 10. The CDR3 totals 14 residues. Here the CDR3 DNA reads TGTGCCAGCAGCGTGGGCAGGGGGCGTTTTGAAGCTTTCTTT. This gives the protein CASSVGRGRFEAFF.

The chain combines TRBV6-5 with TRBJ2-5; the D gene could be TRBD1 or TRBD2 (5 bases each). V was pared by 2 bases and J by 5 bases, with 9 bases between. The CDR3 covers 13 residues. Germline V lookup: CDR1 MNHEY, CDR2 SVGAGI. DNA of the CDR3: TGTGCCAGCAGTTACCTGGGGGAGGAGACCCAGTACTTC. Amino acids: CASSYLGEETQYF.

This clone was observed once. CDR3 DNA: TGTGCCATCAGTGAGTCGTATCAGCAGTACTTC. Encoded protein: CAISESYQQYF. The chain joins TRBV10-3 to TRBJ2-7; no clear D. Trimming left V 0 bases short and J 8 bases short, with 5 bases between. CDR3 length: 11 amino acids. Germline V gene lookup returns CDR1 ENHRY and CDR2 SYGVKD.

The chain joins TRBV5-1 to TRBJ1-4; TRBD1 aligns across 7 bases. Germline V gene sequence: CDR1 SGHRS, CDR2 YFSETQ. This CDR3 contains 13 residues. The V and J ends lost 5 bases and 4 bases, in that order; junction bases with no gene match: 2. The CDR3 loop reads CASRGQLNEKLFF. The CDR3 nucleotides are TGCGCCAGCAGGGGACAGCTTAATGAAAAACTGTTTTTT.

The rearrangement uses TRBV28 and TRBJ2-1; TRBD1 agrees at 8 bases. CDR3 length equals 15 residues. V shed 7 bases, J shed 7 bases, and the junction held 12 bases outside the gene matches. Germline lookup yields CDR1 MDHEN and CDR2 SYDVKM. This chain's CDR3 is CASTTGQGLRNEQFF. In DNA form, the CDR3 reads TGTGCCAGCACTACAGGACAGGGATTGCGAAATGAGCAGTTCTTC.

The rearrangement joins TRBV5-1 to TRBJ2-7, with D hard to call. V was shortened by 3 bases and J by 2 bases, with 9 bases between the two germline ends. CDR1 is SGHRS, CDR2 YFSETQ, per germline. The CDR3 runs 13 residues. In DNA, the CDR3 is TGCGCCAGCAGCTATGCAGGAGCCTACGAGCAGTACTTC. Translation gives CASSYAGAYEQYF.

With respect to this clone: Other DNA sequences from this sample encode an identical CDR3 as well. The CDR3 sequence: CASSIGQGGNQPQHF. The CDR3 region has the DNA TGTGCCAGTAGTATAGGACAGGGGGGCAATCAGCCCCAGCATTTT. V and J are TRBV19 and TRBJ1-5; 9 bases are shared with TRBD1. The V segment lost 1 base and the J segment 2 bases; nucleotides outside the gene matches: 0. The CDR3 consists of 15 residues. Per the germline V gene, CDR1 is LNHDA and CDR2 is SQIVND (reference sequence). Looking up the rest from reference TRBV19 and TRBJ1-5 gives the full variable domain: DGGITQSPKYLFRKEGQNVTLSCEQNLNHDAMYWYRQDPGQGLRLIYYSQIVNDFQKGDIAEGYSVSREKKESFPLTVTSAQKNPTAFYLCASSIGQGGNQPQHFGDGTRLSIL.

The J gene is TRBJ2-7, the V gene TRBV5-4; a weak D match, TRBD1 (7 bases). This CDR3 region has 15 residues. Germline assignment: CDR1 SGHNT and CDR2 YYREEE (reference sequence). V was cut by 4 bases and J by 2 bases, with 16 bases left in between. The CDR3 DNA sequence: TGTGCCAGCAGCGGAGGGACAGTTTTGACCTACGAGCAGTACTTC. Translation: CASSGGTVLTYEQYF. The whole variable domain, remainder taken from reference TRBV5-4 and TRBJ2-7, is ETGVTQSPTHLIKTRGQQVTLRCSSQSGHNTVSWYQQALGQGPQFIFQYYREEENGRGNFPPRFSGLQFPNYSSELNVNALELDDSALYLCASSGGTVLTYEQYFGPGTRLTVT.

CDR3 in DNA: TGCAGTGCAACCCAAGAGACCCAGTACTTC. Its protein is CSATQETQYF. The chain joins TRBV20-1 to TRBJ2-5; D unclear. The CDR3 length is 10 residues. Germline loops: CDR1 DFQATT, CDR2 SNEGSKA (reference sequence). Trimming shortened V by 6 bases and J by 1 base, and 3 bases separated the two germline ends.

The V and J genes are TRBV10-3 and TRBJ1-1; D is unclear. V lost 0 bases and J lost 3, with 14 bases in between. Germline-derived CDR1 and CDR2 are ENHRY and SYGVKD. The CDR3 consists of 16 residues. CDR3 bases: TGTGCCATCAGTGAGTCAGGAGGGAGAGGGCACACTGAAGCTTTCTTT. Translating it yields CAISESGGRGHTEAFF.